The 27 T cell receptor beta chains listed next were all sequenced from one sample in a study of T cell repertoires in cytomegalovirus infection. TCRdb used MiXCR to reprocess the reads, holding one entry per CDR3 protein. The sample lists about 300,000 distinct CDR3 sequences, about 23% occurring once. The sample consisted of PBMCs. The source is a human donor in good health (CMV status not recorded). Some clones in this sample may be carry-over from other donors' samples.

The gene calls are TRBV7-2 and TRBJ2-3; the D gene is possibly TRBD2 (6 bases). Trimming shortened V by 5 bases and J by 5 bases, and 14 bases separated the two germline ends. Per the germline V gene, CDR1 is SGHTA and CDR2 is FQGNSA. CDR3 length: 14 amino acids. The CDR3 loop is CASSPPGERDTQYF. CDR3 in DNA: TGTGCCAGCAGCCCGCCGGGAGAGAGAGATACGCAGTATTTT. Filled out from reference TRBV7-2 and TRBJ2-3, the complete variable domain reads GAGVSQSPSNKVTEKGKDVELRCDPISGHTALYWYRQSLGQGLEFLIYFQGNSAPDKSGLPSDRFSAERTGGSVSTLTIQRTQQEDSAVYLCASSPPGERDTQYFGPGTRLTVL.

This clonotype was seen repeatedly, ten times or more. The chain uses TRBV7-2 and TRBJ1-6; D not resolved. V was cut by 3 bases and J by 9 bases, with 12 bases left in between. This CDR3 is built from 14 residues. The germline V gene has CDR1 SGHTA and CDR2 FQGNSA. CDR3 in amino acids: CASSFPRTASPLHF. In DNA form, the CDR3 reads TGTGCCAGCAGCTTCCCCCGGACTGCTTCACCCCTCCACTTT.

The V and J genes are TRBV6-8 and TRBJ2-4; perhaps TRBD1 as D (5 bases). Trimming removed 3 bases at V and 8 bases at J, with 14 bases between. Germline CDR1 and CDR2: MNHGY and SAAAGT. The CDR3 is 14 residues long. Here the CDR3 reads CASSYSQGGYIQYF. The CDR3 bases are TGTGCCAGCAGTTATTCGCAGGGTGGATACATTCAGTACTTC.

CDR3 region: CAISESTAHETQYF. The CDR3 coding sequence is TGTGCCATCAGTGAGTCAACAGCTCATGAGACCCAGTACTTC. This chain joins TRBV10-3 and TRBJ2-5, with unresolved D. The V end lost 0 bases, the J end lost 5 bases, and 10 bases lay between the germline ends. The CDR3 consists of 14 residues. Looked up from germline, CDR1 is ENHRY and CDR2 is SYGVKD.

This clonotype has at least ten counts. The chain carries TRBV2 and TRBJ2-3, with 7 bases aligning to TRBD2. CDR3 length equals 16 residues. From germline, CDR1 is SNHLY and CDR2 FYNNEI. V lost 7 bases to trimming and J lost 3 bases; unmatched junction nucleotides: 13. This CDR3 is CASTLRLADGTDTQYF. CDR3 DNA sequence: TGTGCCAGCACCTTAAGGCTAGCGGATGGGACAGATACGCAGTATTTT. The complete variable domain, with remaining parts taken from reference TRBV2 and TRBJ2-3, reads EPEVTQTPSHQVTQMGQEVILRCVPISNHLYFYWYRQILGQKVEFLVSFYNNEISEKSEIFDDQFSVERPDGSNFTLKIRSTKLEDSAMYFCASTLRLADGTDTQYFGPGTRLTVL.

This clonotype was observed many times. The chain couples TRBV7-2 to TRBJ2-3, with TRBD2 matching over 10 bases. V shed 5 bases, J shed 6 bases, and the junction held 8 bases outside the gene matches. Per germline, CDR1 SGHTA and CDR2 FQGNSA. This CDR3 contains 15 residues. CDR3: CASSPIAGGRDTQYF. The CDR3 DNA follows: TGTGCCAGCAGCCCTATAGCGGGGGGACGGGATACGCAGTATTTT.

This clonotype was picked up one time. The V call is TRBV28, the J call TRBJ2-6; tentative D call: TRBD1 (6 bases). CDR1 MDHEN and CDR2 SYDVKM come from the germline V gene. Trimming shortened V by 10 bases and J by 0 bases, and 16 bases separated the two germline ends. The CDR3 extends over 16 amino acids. The CDR3: CATPRDKYSGANVLTF. As DNA, the CDR3 is TGTGCCACTCCCCGGGACAAGTACTCTGGGGCCAACGTCCTGACTTTC.

This clonotype came up a few times. V is TRBV7-9 and J is TRBJ1-6; D perhaps matches TRBD1 (5 bases). Germline V gene lookup returns CDR1 SEHNR and CDR2 FQNEAQ (reference sequence). This CDR3 contains 13 residues. The CDR3 sequence: CITGRAHNSPLHF. Written as DNA, the CDR3 is TGTATTACGGGCAGGGCTCACAATTCACCCCTCCACTTT.

This clonotype turned up a few times. The chain recombines TRBV28 with TRBJ1-5; no firm D call. The CDR3 loop spans 14 amino acids. V lost 1 base to trimming and J lost 1 base, with 5 bases between them. CDR1 is MDHEN and CDR2 is SYDVKM in the germline V gene. The CDR3 coding sequence is TGTGCCAGCAGTTTATTAGCCAGCAATCAGCCCCAGCATTTT. This encodes CASSLLASNQPQHF. The full variable domain, completed using reference TRBV28 and TRBJ1-5, is DVKVTQSSRYLVKRTGEKVFLECVQDMDHENMFWYRQDPGLGLRLIYFSYDVKMKEKGDIPEGYSVSREKKERFSLILESASTNQTSMYLCASSLLASNQPQHFGDGTRLSIL.

V usage is TRBV11-2 and J usage is TRBJ2-7; 7 nucleotides match TRBD2. The CDR3 totals 15 residues. Germline trimming cut 0 bases from V and 3 bases from J; bases unmatched to any gene: 5. Germline V gene sequence: CDR1 SGHAT, CDR2 FQNNGV. The CDR3, as DNA: TGTGCCAGCAGCTTAGAGGGAGGGGTGGACTACGAGCAGTACTTC. The encoded protein is CASSLEGGVDYEQYF.

This clonotype was observed many times. This sequence joins TRBV7-2 and TRBJ2-1; perhaps D is TRBD1 or TRBD2 (6 bases each). This CDR3 spans 14 amino acids. V was shortened by 4 bases and J by 4 bases, with 11 bases between the two germline ends. The germline gives CDR1 SGHTA, CDR2 FQGNSA. CDR3 sequence: CASSSTGAYNEQFF. CDR3 coding DNA: TGTGCCAGCAGCTCGACGGGGGCTTACAATGAGCAGTTCTTC.

Turning to this clonotype: This may be a read error, as it is one base from a much larger clone. V and J are TRBV7-2 and TRBJ2-7; D gene unclear. Germline loops: CDR1 SGHTA, CDR2 FQGNSA. The CDR3 runs 14 residues. The V gene lost 5 bases and the J gene lost 0 bases, with 11 bases spanning the gap. Here the CDR3 DNA reads TGTACCAGCAGCCCCTCCAGTAGCTCCTACGAGCAGTACTTC. The encoded protein is CTSSPSSSSYEQYF. Full variable domain (missing parts from reference TRBV7-2 and TRBJ2-7): GAGVSQSPSNKVTEKGKDVELRCDPISGHTALYWYRQSLGQGLEFLIYFQGNSAPDKSGLPSDRFSAERTGGSVSTLTIQRTQQEDSAVYLCTSSPSSSSYEQYFGPGTRLTVT.

The genes are TRBV4-1 and TRBJ1-1; D gene ambiguous. The V and J ends lost 0 bases and 11 bases respectively, with 10 bases between them. Looked up from germline, CDR1 is MGHRA and CDR2 is YSYEKL. CDR3 length: 12 amino acids. The CDR3 DNA follows: TGCGCCAGCAGCCAAGAGGGGAAGGCCGCTTTCTTT. It yields the protein CASSQEGKAAFF.

There are a few counts of this clonotype. Here the CDR3 DNA reads TGTGCCAGCCAGCGGGTGGACCGGGCAGATACGCAGTATTTT. The encoded protein is CASQRVDRADTQYF. This chain links TRBV7-2 with TRBJ2-3; D might be TRBD2 (6 bases). The germline V and J ends were trimmed by 8 bases and 4 bases, with 16 bases remaining between them. Germline-derived CDR1 and CDR2 are SGHTA and FQGNSA. The CDR3 extends over 14 amino acids.

This clonotype was seen a handful of times. The chain employs TRBV5-1 and TRBJ2-1, with D hard to call. V lost 5 bases and J 7 bases, leaving 13 bases between the germline ends. The CDR3 length is 13 residues. In germline, CDR1 is SGHRS, CDR2 YFSETQ. The CDR3 DNA reads as TGCGCCAGCAGTCAGCCCGCGGCTAATGAGCAGTTCTTC. Its protein product is CASSQPAANEQFF.

This clonotype was seen a few times. CDR3 region: CASSLGTRTDTQYF. DNA for the CDR3: TGTGCCAGCAGTTTGGGGACGCGCACAGATACGCAGTATTTT. The chain has TRBV28 and TRBJ2-3; D possibly uses TRBD1 or TRBD2 (5 bases each). CDR1 is MDHEN and CDR2 is SYDVKM in the germline V gene. V dropped 3 bases and J dropped 1 base, with 8 bases sitting between them. This CDR3 contains 14 residues.

V gene TRBV29-1 combines with J gene TRBJ2-6; D possibly corresponds to TRBD1 (5 bases). Germline V gene data show CDR1 as SQVTM and CDR2 as ANQGSEA. Trimming stripped 3 bases from V and 0 bases from J, with 12 bases between. The CDR3 contains 16 residues. In nucleotides, the CDR3 is TGCAGCGTTGAGTCGGACATTAACTCTGGGGCCAACGTCCTGACTTTC. Translation gives CSVESDINSGANVLTF.

The J gene is TRBJ2-5, the V gene TRBV20-1; 9 bases agree with TRBD2. The CDR3 length is 14 residues. The germline V gene has CDR1 DFQATT and CDR2 SNEGSKA (reference sequence). This chain's CDR3 is CSAGGGAEQETQYF. The CDR3 nucleotides read TGCAGCGCCGGCGGGGGGGCGGAACAAGAGACCCAGTACTTC.

This clonotype turned up a few times. The chain combines TRBV27 with TRBJ2-1, with 13 bases matching TRBD2. The V gene end was trimmed by 6 bases and the J gene end by 9 bases; junction bases not matched to a gene: 8. Germline values: CDR1 MNHEY, CDR2 SMNVEV (reference sequence). The CDR3 contains 15 residues. The CDR3 coding sequence is TGTGCCAGCAGCCGGACTAGCGGGAGTGGCGGTGAGCAGTTCTTC. Its translation: CASSRTSGSGGEQFF.

Only a few counts were recorded for this clonotype. In DNA form, the CDR3 reads TGTGCCAGCAGCCCGTTCAACAGGGATGGAAACACCATATATTTT. Its translation: CASSPFNRDGNTIYF. The chain joins TRBV7-2 to TRBJ1-3; maybe TRBD1 (6 bases). The ends were cut back, 5 bases at V and 3 bases at J, with 14 bases in the middle. CDR3 length: 15 amino acids. CDR1 is SGHTA and CDR2 is FQGNSA in the germline V gene.

This rearrangement joins TRBV28 to TRBJ2-1; possibly TRBD1 for D (6 bases). This CDR3 has 15 residues. Trimming stripped 6 bases from V and 4 bases from J, with 16 bases between. Per germline, CDR1 MDHEN and CDR2 SYDVKM. The CDR3 DNA reads as TGTGCCAGCAGGCAAGGGGGACAAACTTACAATGAGCAGTTCTTC. This sequence encodes CASRQGGQTYNEQFF.

V is TRBV7-2 and J is TRBJ2-1, with TRBD2 matching over 8 bases. From germline, CDR1 is SGHTA and CDR2 FQGNSA. Trimming took 0 bases from V and 7 from J; bases not matched to a gene: 8. CDR3 size: 16 residues. The CDR3 DNA is TGTGCCAGCAGCTTAGCCAGCGGGAGTAAGGGGAATGAGCAGTTCTTC. It yields the protein CASSLASGSKGNEQFF.

V and J are TRBV20-1 and TRBJ1-1, with a weak D call TRBD1 (5 bases). V was trimmed by 3 bases and J by 7 bases, leaving 15 bases between them. This CDR3 has 13 amino acids. Germline lookup yields CDR1 DFQATT and CDR2 SNEGSKA (reference sequence). The CDR3 loop is CSASPGTVNEAFF. CDR3 bases: TGCAGTGCTAGTCCAGGGACCGTAAATGAAGCTTTCTTT.

The V gene is TRBV6-5, the J gene TRBJ2-7; D tentatively fits TRBD1 or TRBD2 (5 bases each). V gave up 4 bases and J gave up 6 bases, with 16 bases separating them. The CDR3 runs 14 residues. Germline values: CDR1 MNHEY, CDR2 SVGAGI. CDR3 nucleotides: TGTGCCAGCAGTTCGGGACCGGCGTTGACCGAGCAGTACTTC. Protein product: CASSSGPALTEQYF.

This clonotype was counted only a few times. The genes are TRBV19 and TRBJ1-1; 7 nucleotides align to TRBD1. From germline, CDR1 is LNHDA and CDR2 SQIVND (reference sequence). The CDR3 loop spans 14 amino acids. Trimming took 7 bases from V and 5 from J; bases not matched to a gene: 10. The chain's CDR3 is CASTIAGGMTEAFF. CDR3 coding DNA: TGTGCCAGTACCATAGCAGGGGGTATGACTGAAGCTTTCTTT.

V is TRBV7-9 and J is TRBJ1-4; no definite D call. Per the germline V gene, CDR1 is SEHNR and CDR2 is FQNEAQ (reference sequence). The CDR3 runs to 15 residues. V lost 8 bases and J lost 1, with 14 bases in between. The CDR3 loop is CASRRGMVTNEKLFF. Written as DNA, the CDR3 is TGTGCCAGCCGCCGCGGTATGGTAACTAATGAAAAACTGTTTTTT.

The DNA for the CDR3 is TGTGCCAGCAGTCTCCACAGGGCTGGGGCCAACGTCCTGACTTTC. It yields the protein CASSLHRAGANVLTF. The rearrangement uses TRBV6-2 or TRBV6-3 and TRBJ2-6; D perhaps matches TRBD1 (6 bases). V was cut by 5 bases and J by 2 bases, with 10 bases left in between. CDR1 MNHEY and CDR2 SVGEGT come from the germline V gene. CDR3 length: 15 amino acids.